The clone carrying this T cell receptor (beta chain) was observed a single time. Its antigen is currently unknown. This specimen comes from a study of cytomegalovirus exposure and HLA in healthy donors. Healthy bone marrow donors made up the cohort. Use of 60 Vbeta and 13 Jbeta primers characterized the PCR. Libraries were prepared by immunoSEQ multiplex PCR; TCRdb keeps only in-frame clonotypes and omits some of them. Of roughly 90,000 clones listed, around 79% are singletons. Study results and caveats: In a later analysis, specific HLA alleles were associated with 15,000 to 20,000 TCR beta sequences at a 0.05 false discovery rate. Earlier analysis yielded a pattern in which most TCR beta V segments were productive about 90% or about 30% of the time.

This CDR3 is built from 14 residues. CDR1 and CDR2 from the germline V gene are MNHEY and SVGAGI. V was clipped by 6 bases and J by 2 bases, with 11 bases between them. Sequenced sample: PBMCs. V gene TRBV6-5 combines with J gene TRBJ2-1, with D maybe TRBD1 (6 bases). This clonotype was sampled from a middle-aged woman in good health and CMV-seropositive. CDR3 residues: CASSKQGPYNEQFF. The DNA of the CDR3 is TGTGCCAGCAGCAAACAGGGCCCCTACAATGAGCAGTTCTTC.